Below, 18 T cell receptor beta chains from the same sample are listed, as sequenced in a study of T cell responses to AZD1222 COVID-19 vaccine. Clones were sequenced by immunoSEQ multiplex PCR, and TCRdb holds only the in-frame ones, with some missing. The sample yields about 56,000 clones, 80% to 90% seen once. This sample comprised peripheral blood, obtained on day 0 of AZD1222 vaccination. These receptors were collected from an adult in good health.

The DNA of the CDR3 is TGTGCCAGCAGTTTATCATCTGAAACTGAAGCTTTCTTT. It codes for CASSLSSETEAFF. This chain joins TRBV12-3 or TRBV12-4 and TRBJ1-1, with no clear D. The CDR3 extends over 13 amino acids. The germline V and J ends were trimmed by 2 bases and 5 bases, with 9 bases remaining between them.

Here the CDR3 DNA reads TGTGCCAGCAGCGAGGACGGCTCTGGAAACACCATATATTTT. It yields the protein CASSEDGSGNTIYF. The gene calls are TRBV9 and TRBJ1-3; no clear D gene. The germline V gene encodes CDR1 SGDLS and CDR2 YYNGEE. V lost 3 bases and J 0 bases, leaving 7 bases between the germline ends. This CDR3 has 14 amino acids. Looking up the rest from reference TRBV9 and TRBJ1-3 gives the full variable domain: DSGVTQTPKHLITATGQRVTLRCSPRSGDLSVYWYQQSLDQGLQFLIQYYNGEERAKGNILERFSAQQFPDLHSELNLSSLELGDSALYFCASSEDGSGNTIYFGEGSWLTVV.

This clone occurred a few times. The chain is built from TRBV6-2 or TRBV6-3 and TRBJ1-1, with D tentatively TRBD1 (5 bases). The ends were cut back, 5 bases at V and 6 bases at J, with 10 bases in the middle. In germline, CDR1 is MNHEY, CDR2 SVGEGT. The CDR3 extends over 12 amino acids. The DNA of the CDR3 is TGTGCCAGCAGTCCGAGGGGAGCTGAAGCTTTCTTT. Its translation is CASSPRGAEAFF.

This clone has a single count. V is TRBV6-5 and J is TRBJ2-2; possibly TRBD1 for D (5 bases). Germline V gene data show CDR1 as MNHEY and CDR2 as SVGAGI. This CDR3 comprises 14 residues. V was cut by 2 bases and J by 6 bases, with 10 bases left in between. CDR3 in DNA: TGTGCCAGCAGTTACCAGGGCTATCCCGGGGAGCTGTTTTTT. Translating it yields CASSYQGYPGELFF.

The V gene is TRBV6-1, the J gene TRBJ2-3; tentatively, D is TRBD2 (7 bases). Trimming cost V 2 bases and J 4 bases, with 16 bases left between them. Germline assignment: CDR1 MNHNS and CDR2 SASEGT. The CDR3 runs to 16 residues. CDR3 DNA sequence: TGTGCCAGCAGTGAAATGGGGGGGCCCGCCCCAGATACGCAGTATTTT. Residues: CASSEMGGPAPDTQYF.

The chain carries TRBV23-1 and TRBJ2-1; the D gene is possibly TRBD2 (5 bases). TRBV23-1 is reported as an ORF; its role is uncertain. The CDR3 runs to 14 residues. Trimming pared 2 bases from V and 2 bases from J, leaving 7 bases between. CDR3 DNA: TGCGCCAGCAGTCAAGGAGGACCCTACAATGAGCAGTTCTTC. Protein: CASSQGGPYNEQFF.

Here the CDR3 DNA reads TGTGCCAGTAGTATGCTTGGGGCTGAAGCTTTCTTT. It yields the protein CASSMLGAEAFF. The rearrangement joins TRBV19 to TRBJ1-1; D call uncertain. V dropped 3 bases and J dropped 6 bases, with 8 bases sitting between them. The V gene's germline CDR1 is LNHDA and CDR2 SQIVND (reference sequence). This CDR3 is built from 12 residues.

This clone was counted only a few times. This chain joins TRBV18 and TRBJ1-5; D is ambiguous. The V end lost 3 bases, the J end lost 5 bases, and 8 bases lay between the germline ends. In germline, CDR1 is KGHSH, CDR2 LQKENI. The CDR3 has 13 amino acids. CDR3 sequence reads: CASSPAGDQPQHF. The CDR3, as DNA: TGTGCCAGCTCACCGGCCGGCGATCAGCCCCAGCATTTT. Supplemented by reference TRBV18 and TRBJ1-5, the full variable domain reads NAGVMQNPRHLVRRRGQEARLRCSPMKGHSHVYWYRQLPEEGLKFMVYLQKENIIDESGMPKERFSAEFPKEGPSILRIQQVVRGDSAAYFCASSPAGDQPQHFGDGTRLSIL.

J is TRBJ2-7 and V is TRBV4-1, with 8 bases aligning to TRBD1. The J segment lost 1 base and the V segment lost 2 bases, leaving 10 bases of the junction unmatched. The germline CDR1 and CDR2 sequences are MGHRA and YSYEKL. This CDR3 is built from 17 residues. This CDR3 is CASSQSWLRTGSYEQYF. The CDR3 nucleotides are TGCGCCAGCAGCCAATCGTGGTTGAGGACAGGGTCCTACGAGCAGTACTTC.

The chain employs TRBV5-1 and TRBJ1-1, with 7 bases identical to TRBD1. Per germline, CDR1 SGHRS and CDR2 YFSETQ. V trimming: 4 bases; J trimming: 0 bases; junction bases outside the gene matches: 6. There are 15 residues in the CDR3. The CDR3 DNA sequence: TGCGCCAGCAGCCTGAGGGACAGAATGAACACTGAAGCTTTCTTT. It yields the protein CASSLRDRMNTEAFF.

The chain employs TRBV27 and TRBJ2-1; no reliable D call. Germline-derived CDR1 and CDR2 are MNHEY and SMNVEV (reference sequence). V lost 4 bases, J lost 7 bases, and 11 bases lay in between. The CDR3 loop spans 13 amino acids. This CDR3 reads CASSSQGGNEQFF. CDR3 sequence (DNA): TGTGCCAGCAGTTCCCAAGGTGGAAATGAGCAGTTCTTC.

The chain has TRBV9 and TRBJ1-4; tentative D call: TRBD1 (6 bases). V lost 3 bases to trimming and J lost 7 bases, with 16 bases between them. CDR3 length equals 15 residues. Germline CDR1 reads SGDLS; CDR2 reads YYNGEE. As DNA, the CDR3 is TGTGCCAGCAGCGGCCATACAGGGATGGCTGAAAAACTGTTTTTT. Protein sequence: CASSGHTGMAEKLFF.

The genes are TRBV27 and TRBJ1-1, with D possibly matching TRBD1 (5 bases). There are 15 residues in the CDR3. V was clipped by 7 bases and J by 4 bases, with 19 bases between them. Germline V CDR1 and CDR2: MNHEY, SMNVEV (reference sequence). The chain's CDR3 is CASTPYLGVTTEAFF. The CDR3 coding sequence is TGTGCCAGCACCCCCTATTTAGGGGTGACCACTGAAGCTTTCTTT.

The J gene is TRBJ1-4, the V gene TRBV11-2; no reliable D call. Between the trimmed V and J ends, which lost 2 bases and 8 bases, there was a span of 15 bases. Germline V gives CDR1 SGHAT, CDR2 FQNNGV. The CDR3 is made up of 15 amino acids. This chain's CDR3 is CASSLNRVPGEKLFF. In nucleotides, the CDR3 is TGTGCCAGCAGCTTAAACCGAGTCCCGGGGGAAAAACTGTTTTTT.

The rearrangement uses TRBV7-8 and TRBJ1-1, with D unclear. CDR1 and CDR2 (germline): SGHVS, FQNEAQ. Trimming left V 0 bases short and J 1 base short, with 9 bases between. This CDR3 comprises 15 residues. CDR3 amino acids: CASSLAWRGNTEAFF. DNA of the CDR3: TGTGCCAGCAGCTTAGCGTGGAGAGGGAACACTGAAGCTTTCTTT.

This chain joins TRBV28 and TRBJ2-7, with 10 nucleotides matching TRBD1. After removal of 10 bases from V and 4 bases from J, the junction contained 22 bases not matched to a gene. CDR1 is MDHEN, CDR2 SYDVKM, per germline. This CDR3 spans 18 amino acids. The chain's CDR3 is CATLGYIGTGDNVYEQYF. In DNA, the CDR3 is TGTGCCACCTTGGGATATATTGGGACAGGGGATAATGTATACGAGCAGTACTTC.

In this sample, this clone is medium-sized. The chain employs TRBV19 and TRBJ1-5; D might be TRBD1 (5 bases). The CDR3 contains 14 residues. V dropped 2 bases and J dropped 5 bases, with 10 bases sitting between them. Germline CDR1 LNHDA, CDR2 SQIVND (reference sequence). The DNA of the CDR3 is TGTGCCAGTAGTATACTAGGGGCCCATCAGCCCCAGCATTTT. Its translation is CASSILGAHQPQHF.

CDR3 amino acids: CASSYSTGISAEAFF. The CDR3 coding sequence is TGTGCCAGCAGCTACTCGACAGGGATTTCGGCTGAAGCTTTCTTT. The chain carries TRBV7-9 and TRBJ1-1, with 7 nucleotides matching TRBD1. Germline V gene data show CDR1 as SEHNR and CDR2 as FQNEAQ (reference sequence). The V and J ends lost 4 bases and 6 bases, in that order; junction bases with no gene match: 11. The CDR3 contains 15 residues.